Listed here is a single TCR beta chain. This sample is drawn from a study of blood T cell repertoires in COVID-19. Study context: Sites in the United States, Italy and Spain provided acute and convalescent COVID-19 samples. T cells, B-cell-depleted T cells, or PBMCs provided the cDNA or gDNA that served as material.

Sequencing was performed with immunoSEQ multiplex PCR; in TCRdb, only in-frame clones are kept and a portion is missing. The sample records a few hundred thousand clones, about 85% being singletons. The V gene's germline CDR1 is PRHDT and CDR2 FYEKMQ (reference sequence). Trimming cost V 6 bases and J 6 bases, with 15 bases left between them. The CDR3 spans 14 residues. The gene calls are TRBV13 and TRBJ2-1, with TRBD2 as a possible D gene (6 bases). This TCR was sampled from a human donor with COVID-19, enrolled during active disease. The donor label of this sample is uncertain. Specimen: peripheral blood. The CDR3 coding sequence is TGTGCCAGCAGTGCGGGGTTACCTACCAATGAGCAGTTCTTC. The encoded protein is CASSAGLPTNEQFF. The full variable domain, completed using reference TRBV13 and TRBJ2-1, is AAGVIQSPRHLIKEKRETATLKCYPIPRHDTVYWYQQGPGQDPQFLISFYEKMQSDKGSIPDRFSAQQFSDYHSELNMSSLELGDSALYFCASSAGLPTNEQFFGPGTRLTVL.